This TCR beta chain was sequenced in a study of blood T cell repertoires in COVID-19 (dated by TCRdb to 2018 to 2021). For the wider study: Collaborator samples came from the United States, Italy and Spain and covered acute and convalescent phases of COVID-19. The dataset comprised deeply sampled blood TCRbeta repertoires from subjects exposed to, actively infected with, or recovered from COVID-19. The samples were drawn from the first 160 participants of the ongoing ImmuneRACE study and from 1,254 subjects provided by 6 global collaborators. The prospective study material was composed of cDNA or gDNA derived from T cells, B-cell-depleted T cells, or PBMCs. Where available, HLA class I and class II types were taken from metadata supplied by the sample provider and were not determined by assay-based typing. A de-identified subject ID, COVID-19 status, age in years and sex were almost always included in the sample metadata. The repertoires were released in a freely available public database intended as a resource for research on the immune response to SARS-CoV-2. Broad study findings and their caveats: The quantity of clinical and demographic metadata differed by source and by participant and was supplied without curation.

TCRbeta CDR3 regions were amplified from genomic DNA by means of the immunoSEQ Assay, a bias-controlled multiplex PCR. The original pipeline was this. The number of nucleated cells in each sample was estimated by amplification of reference gene primers within the assay. Sequence reads were collapsed and filtered to measure the absolute abundance of every unique TCRbeta CDR3 rearrangement. Productive Simpson clonality was computed per sample as the square root of Simpson's diversity index over productive rearrangements. TCRdb obtained this table from immuneACCESS and retained in-frame rearrangements with V and J assigned. These tables miss some clones; where compared with another copy, unresolved V genes account for less than half of the shortfall, and the remainder is unexplained. V, J and clone size derive from that table, while D and trimming were established from the DNA sequence. The sample data list 100,000 to 120,000 clones, and roughly 76% of these were observed just once. The leading ten clones occupy less than 10% of the sample.

The CDR3 holds 13 amino acids from the cysteine to the phenylalanine. Only the CDR3 region is kept as DNA, spanning 39 bases read in frame from base 1. Via the germline V gene (reference sequence), CDR1 is LGHDT and CDR2 YNNKEL. Compared with germline, V lacks 3 bases and J lacks 6 bases; bases without a gene match: 3. On this clone: The specificity of this receptor is unknown. Qualities for individual bases were not recorded, and no much larger clone is one base off.

Each collaborating institution followed its own protocols to collect whole blood in K2EDTA tubes. For TCRbeta analysis, collaborators shipped samples as frozen whole blood, isolated PBMCs, or DNA extracted from either of those sample types. Material: peripheral blood. This receptor was taken from a woman aged 55 to 70 with acute or convalescent COVID-19. The V gene is TRBV3-1 (or the pseudogene TRBV3-2) and the J gene is TRBJ2-7; TRBD2 agrees with 9 junctional bases. The CDR3 amino acid sequence is: CASSHGLAREQYF. The nucleotide sequence is given as TGTGCCAGCAGCCACGGACTAGCGCGCGAGCAGTACTTC.